The 19 T cell receptor beta chains below come from one sample, sequenced in a study of shared clonotypes between healthy human individuals. Method: immunoSEQ multiplex PCR; TCRdb's copy keeps in-frame clones and lacks some. This sample yields approximately 1.4 million clones, of which approximately 98% are seen a single time; roughly 0.4% belongs to the top ten. Sequencing was carried out using naive CD4+ T cells sorted from blood. The subset here: CD45RA+ positively selected. The receptors shown here come from a man between 25 and 39 years old in good health.

The chain carries TRBV25-1 and TRBJ2-3; D unclear. Germline V lookup: CDR1 MGHDK, CDR2 SYGVNS. CDR3 length equals 11 residues. Trimming took 4 bases from V and 6 from J, leaving 5 bases between them. Here the CDR3 reads CASSVSDTQYF. CDR3 in DNA: TGTGCCAGCAGTGTATCGGATACGCAGTATTTT.

The rearrangement uses TRBV11-2 and TRBJ2-1; 10 bases are a match to TRBD1. CDR1 SGHAT and CDR2 FQNNGV come from the germline V gene. V shed 6 bases and J 4 bases; nucleotides not matched to a gene: 6. The CDR3 is made up of 15 amino acids. CDR3 sequence (DNA): TGTGCCAGCAGGGATAGGGACAGGGGTTACAATGAGCAGTTCTTC. It codes for CASRDRDRGYNEQFF.

The chain combines TRBV28 with TRBJ2-7; a possible D gene is TRBD1 (6 bases). Trimming stripped 0 bases from V and 6 bases from J, with 15 bases between. The CDR3 extends over 15 amino acids. Germline V gene lookup returns CDR1 MDHEN and CDR2 SYDVKM. CDR3 sequence: CASSLWGAGTSEQYF. The CDR3 coding sequence is TGTGCCAGCAGTTTATGGGGGGCCGGTACGTCCGAGCAGTACTTC.

The chain recombines TRBV9 with TRBJ2-7, with TRBD2 identical over 8 bases. Germline V gives CDR1 SGDLS, CDR2 YYNGEE. The J segment lost 4 bases and the V segment lost 0 bases, leaving 6 bases of the junction unmatched. The CDR3 is 15 residues long. The CDR3 nucleotides are TGTGCCAGCAGCGTAGCAAGCGGGAGTCTATACGAGCAGTACTTC. Translation gives CASSVASGSLYEQYF.

The rearrangement uses TRBV15 and TRBJ2-2, with 7 bases fitting TRBD2. V shed 9 bases, J shed 7 bases, and the junction held 11 bases outside the gene matches. This CDR3 contains 14 residues. In germline, CDR1 is LNHNV, CDR2 YYDKDF (reference sequence). CDR3 bases: TGTGCCACTAGCGGGCGTGGGTTTGGCGGGGAGCTGTTTTTT. Encoded protein: CATSGRGFGGELFF.

The rearrangement uses TRBV15 and TRBJ2-3; D is tentatively TRBD1 or TRBD2 (7 bases each). Trimming pared 5 bases from V and 6 bases from J, leaving 18 bases between. The CDR3 spans 15 residues. Germline CDR1 is LNHNV and CDR2 is YYDKDF (reference sequence). Here the CDR3 reads CATSRGRGQGDTQYF. The DNA of the CDR3 is TGTGCCACCAGCCGAGGGAGGGGGCAAGGGGATACGCAGTATTTT.

The gene calls are TRBV6-5 and TRBJ1-4; tentative D call: TRBD1 (5 bases). CDR3 size: 11 residues. The germline V gene encodes CDR1 MNHEY and CDR2 SVGAGI. Trimming pared 6 bases from V and 14 bases from J, leaving 13 bases between. The DNA for the CDR3 is TGTGCCAGCAGGACAGCGGGTCCGCTGTTTTTT. It yields the protein CASRTAGPLFF.

This clone was seen just once. The chain joins TRBV15 to TRBJ2-1, with TRBD2 matching over 10 bases. CDR3 size: 16 residues. Germline V gene data show CDR1 as LNHNV and CDR2 as YYDKDF (reference sequence). J lost 13 bases, V lost 0 bases, and 12 bases had no gene match. CDR3 loop: CATSREGASGGVPQFF. Written as DNA, the CDR3 is TGTGCCACCAGCAGAGAGGGAGCTAGCGGGGGAGTCCCACAGTTCTTC.

The chain combines TRBV2 with TRBJ1-4; no reliable D call. CDR3 length: 11 residues. Germline CDR1 and CDR2: SNHLY and FYNNEI. The V and J ends lost 6 bases and 7 bases respectively, with 6 bases between them. The DNA of the CDR3 is TGTGCCAGCAGCGCTATTGAAAAACTGTTTTTT. This translates into CASSAIEKLFF.

The CDR3 bases are TGTGCCAGCAGCCCTACTAGCGGGAGCTTCCAAGAGACCCAGTACTTC. It translates to CASSPTSGSFQETQYF. The rearrangement joins TRBV11-2 to TRBJ2-5; 11 bases map to TRBD2. V dropped 5 bases and J dropped 1; count of bases not matched to a gene: 6. The CDR3 has 16 amino acids. Germline values: CDR1 SGHAT, CDR2 FQNNGV.

As for this clone: Other DNA sequences in the same sample also yield this CDR3. The chain joins TRBV9 to TRBJ2-3; D ambiguous. The CDR3 covers 15 residues. Germline V lookup: CDR1 SGDLS, CDR2 YYNGEE. V was pared by 0 bases and J by 0 bases, with 8 bases between. CDR3 sequence reads: CASSVDNPSTDTQYF. The DNA of the CDR3 is TGTGCCAGCAGCGTAGATAACCCTAGCACAGATACGCAGTATTTT.

The J gene is TRBJ2-3, the V gene TRBV5-6; no firm D call. The CDR3 has 13 residues. Per the germline V gene, CDR1 is SGHDT and CDR2 is YYEEEE. With 2 bases removed from V and 5 bases from J, the gap between germline ends came to 9 bases. CDR3 sequence: CASSLPLRDTQYF. In nucleotides, the CDR3 is TGTGCCAGCAGCTTACCTCTCCGAGATACGCAGTATTTT.

The V call is TRBV2, the J call TRBJ2-7; 7 bases match TRBD1. The V segment lost 4 bases and the J segment 5 bases; nucleotides outside the gene matches: 11. Per the germline V gene, CDR1 is SNHLY and CDR2 is FYNNEI. The CDR3 has 15 residues. DNA for the CDR3: TGTGCCAGCAGTGTTCAGACAGGGAAGTTGAACGAGCAGTACTTC. It encodes CASSVQTGKLNEQYF.

V gene TRBV28 combines with J gene TRBJ2-6; D gene ambiguous. V lost 5 bases, J lost 0 bases, and 11 bases lay in between. This CDR3 has 16 amino acids. In germline, CDR1 is MDHEN, CDR2 SYDVKM. CDR3 loop: CASSPRHHSGANVLTF. CDR3 DNA sequence: TGTGCCAGCAGTCCGCGACACCACTCTGGGGCCAACGTCCTGACTTTC.

The V call is TRBV10-1, the J call TRBJ2-3; 8 nucleotides line up with TRBD2. The junction had 4 bases not matched to a gene; V was cut back by 8 bases and J by 6 bases. The CDR3 loop spans 12 amino acids. Germline values: CDR1 WNHNN, CDR2 SYGVQD (reference sequence). CDR3 coding DNA: TGCGCCAGCCGGGGGGGATCGGATACGCAGTATTTT. Its translation: CASRGGSDTQYF.

The V gene is TRBV27, the J gene TRBJ2-7, with TRBD2 matching 13 bases. V lost 6 bases and J lost 3; bases outside the gene matches: 8. In germline, CDR1 is MNHEY, CDR2 SMNVEV (reference sequence). The CDR3 sequence is 16 residues long. The CDR3 protein is CASSWTSGRSFYEQYF. The CDR3 DNA sequence: TGTGCCAGCAGCTGGACTAGCGGGAGAAGTTTCTACGAGCAGTACTTC.

In its sample, this clone was seen once. The chain combines TRBV28 with TRBJ1-6, with 9 bases fitting TRBD1. The CDR3 has 18 residues. V shed 4 bases and J 11 bases; nucleotides not matched to a gene: 18. Germline CDR1 is MDHEN and CDR2 is SYDVKM. CDR3 sequence reads: CASSYYTGAGTGNPPLHF. The CDR3 nucleotides are TGTGCCAGCAGTTACTATACTGGCGCCGGGACAGGGAATCCACCCCTCCACTTT.

The CDR3 here is CASSPRGTRQFTGELFF. CDR3 DNA sequence: TGTGCCAGCAGCCCGAGAGGGACTCGGCAATTCACCGGGGAGCTGTTTTTT. The rearrangement uses TRBV13 and TRBJ2-2; TRBD2 might be the D (6 bases). The germline gives CDR1 PRHDT, CDR2 FYEKMQ (reference sequence). V lost 5 bases to trimming and J lost 4 bases, with 20 bases between them. The CDR3 length is 17 residues.

This clone was counted once. The V call is TRBV7-9, the J call TRBJ2-7; the D call may be TRBD1 or TRBD2 (5 bases each). Trimming shortened V by 1 base and J by 6 bases, and 16 bases separated the two germline ends. Per germline, CDR1 SEHNR and CDR2 FQNEAQ (reference sequence). The CDR3 length is 15 residues. The CDR3 loop reads CASSLEGTPRVEQYF. The CDR3 bases are TGTGCCAGCAGCTTAGAGGGGACCCCCCGGGTCGAGCAGTACTTC.